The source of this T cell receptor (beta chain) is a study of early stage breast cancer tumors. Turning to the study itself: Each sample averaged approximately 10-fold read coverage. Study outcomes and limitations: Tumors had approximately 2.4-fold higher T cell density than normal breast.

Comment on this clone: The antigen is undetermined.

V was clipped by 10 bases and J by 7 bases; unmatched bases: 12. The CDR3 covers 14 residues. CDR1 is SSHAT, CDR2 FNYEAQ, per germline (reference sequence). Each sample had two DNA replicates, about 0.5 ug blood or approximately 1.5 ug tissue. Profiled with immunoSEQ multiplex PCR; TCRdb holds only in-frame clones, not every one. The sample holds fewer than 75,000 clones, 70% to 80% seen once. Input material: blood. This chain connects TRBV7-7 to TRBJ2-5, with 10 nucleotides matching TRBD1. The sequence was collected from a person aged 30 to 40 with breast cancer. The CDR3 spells CAITRDRGHGTQYF. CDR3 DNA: TGTGCCATTACCCGGGACAGGGGACATGGGACCCAGTACTTC.